This T cell receptor beta chain emerged from a study of OX40 agonist ivuxolimab in advanced cancers. As for the study in general: It was ivuxolimab, an agonistic anti-OX40 (CD134) antibody, that patients were treated with.

Profiled with immunoSEQ multiplex PCR; TCRdb holds only in-frame clones, not every one. This table has about 48,000 clones, roughly 81% appearing once. Prior autoimmune disease or systemic immunosuppression barred patients. This material consisted of CD4+ or CD8+ T cells sorted from blood, taken in a trial of the OX40 agonist ivuxolimab. The sequence was obtained from an adult with an advanced solid tumor such as melanoma, head and neck, liver or kidney cancer.

The CDR3: CASSSTYNEQYF. The CDR3 DNA reads as TGTGCCAGTAGTAGTACTTATAACGAGCAGTACTTC. This chain joins TRBV19 and TRBJ2-7; D not certain. V lost 4 bases to trimming and J lost 5 bases, with 9 bases between them. This CDR3 has 12 residues. Germline V gene data show CDR1 as LNHDA and CDR2 as SQIVND (reference sequence).